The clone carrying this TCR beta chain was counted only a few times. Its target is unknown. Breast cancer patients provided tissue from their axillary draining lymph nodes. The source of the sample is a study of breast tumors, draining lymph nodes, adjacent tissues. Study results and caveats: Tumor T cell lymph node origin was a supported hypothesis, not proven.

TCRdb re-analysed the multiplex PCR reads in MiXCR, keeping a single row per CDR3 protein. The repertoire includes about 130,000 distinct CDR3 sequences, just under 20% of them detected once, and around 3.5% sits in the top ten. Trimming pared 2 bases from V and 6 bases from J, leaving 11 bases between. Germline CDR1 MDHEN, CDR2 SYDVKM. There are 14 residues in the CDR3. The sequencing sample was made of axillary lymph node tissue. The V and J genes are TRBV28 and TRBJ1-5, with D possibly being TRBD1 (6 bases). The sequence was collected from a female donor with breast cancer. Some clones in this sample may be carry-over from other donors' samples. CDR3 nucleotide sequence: TGTGCCAGCAGTTTAGGGGGGGCTGGTCAGCCCCAGCATTTT. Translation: CASSLGGAGQPQHF.